What follows are 14 T cell receptor beta chains derived from one specimen sequenced in a study of cytomegalovirus exposure and HLA in healthy donors. Clones were read by immunoSEQ multiplex PCR, and TCRdb kept only the in-frame ones, dropping some. The table lists about 110,000 clones, about nine tenths of them singletons. The sample consisted of PBMCs. These receptors were collected from a woman aged 18-29 years in good health and CMV-seropositive.

The chain has TRBV7-2 and TRBJ2-1; TRBD1 matches at 10 bases. J was trimmed by 5 bases and V by 3 bases; bases with no gene match: 4. Germline loops: CDR1 SGHTA, CDR2 FQGNSA. This CDR3 comprises 15 residues. DNA of the CDR3: TGTGCCAGCAGCTTTGGACAGGGGGTTCACAATGAGCAGTTCTTC. It is translated as CASSFGQGVHNEQFF.

This rearrangement joins TRBV2 to TRBJ1-1; 10 bases agree with TRBD1. Germline CDR1 reads SNHLY; CDR2 reads FYNNEI. This CDR3 is 14 amino acids long. The J segment lost 3 bases and the V segment lost 5 bases, leaving 3 bases of the junction unmatched. The CDR3 nucleotides are TGTGCCAGCAGTAAGGGGACAGGGGACACTGAAGCTTTCTTT. Its translation: CASSKGTGDTEAFF.

The rearrangement joins TRBV29-1 to TRBJ1-2; the D is unclear. V shed 3 bases and J shed 6 bases, with 11 bases lying between them. This CDR3 has 12 residues. Germline CDR1 SQVTM, CDR2 ANQGSEA. The CDR3 reads CSVEEGLDGYTF. The CDR3 nucleotides read TGCAGCGTTGAGGAGGGTTTGGATGGCTACACCTTC.

V is TRBV2 and J is TRBJ1-4; D remains ambiguous. CDR1 is SNHLY, CDR2 FYNNEI, per germline. This CDR3 is built from 14 residues. The V end was cut by 6 bases, the J end by 2 bases, with 10 bases between. The CDR3 loop reads CASRRVSTNEKLFF. The DNA of the CDR3 is TGTGCCAGCAGGAGGGTCTCGACTAATGAAAAACTGTTTTTT.

The rearrangement joins TRBV2 to TRBJ2-7; a possible D gene is TRBD1 (5 bases). The CDR3 extends over 13 amino acids. Trimming took off 6 bases at V and 3 bases at J, with 12 bases between the two ends. Germline V CDR1 and CDR2: SNHLY, FYNNEI. The chain's CDR3 is CASRADSFYEQYF. The CDR3 DNA reads TGTGCCAGCAGAGCCGACAGTTTCTACGAGCAGTACTTC.

This clone was detected only a few times. V usage is TRBV28 and J usage is TRBJ1-5; D unresolved. Germline CDR1 is MDHEN and CDR2 is SYDVKM. CDR3 length: 12 residues. The V end lost 5 bases, the J end lost 6 bases, and 8 bases lay between the germline ends. CDR3 loop: CASSPSIQPQHF. In DNA form, the CDR3 reads TGTGCCAGCAGTCCCTCTATTCAGCCCCAGCATTTT.

The DNA for the CDR3 is TGCGCCAGCAGCCAAGATACAGGAAACACCATATATTTT. This sequence encodes CASSQDTGNTIYF. V is TRBV4-3 and J is TRBJ1-3, with no clear D. CDR3 length: 13 residues. V lost 0 bases to trimming and J lost 4 bases, with 4 bases between them. Germline V gene data show CDR1 as LGHNA and CDR2 as YSLEER.

J is TRBJ2-7 and V is TRBV21-1; no DNA check was done on the table's D call, TRBD1. TRBV21-1 is reported as a pseudogene. This CDR3 spans 17 amino acids. The CDR3 region has the DNA TGTGCCAGCAGCAAAGCGGTGATGCAGGGCCCATTTTACGAGCAGTACGTC. Amino acid sequence: CASSKAVMQGPFYEQYV.

This clone appeared a few times. This chain joins TRBV28 and TRBJ2-7, with TRBD1 matching over 7 bases. Trimming cost V 7 bases and J 2 bases; bases outside gene matches: 8. Germline-derived CDR1 and CDR2 are MDHEN and SYDVKM. This CDR3 has 14 amino acids. Written as DNA, the CDR3 is TGTGCCAGCATAGGACAGGTAAAAGCCTACGAGCAGTACTTC. This sequence encodes CASIGQVKAYEQYF.

This chain joins TRBV6-4 and TRBJ2-1; TRBD2 matches at 10 bases. The CDR3 runs to 15 residues. Germline V gene sequence: CDR1 MRHNA, CDR2 SNTAGT. V was pared by 3 bases and J by 7 bases, with 6 bases of the junction left unmatched. CDR3 in amino acids: CASSDASGGGNEQFF. The CDR3 DNA reads as TGTGCCAGCAGTGATGCTAGCGGGGGAGGTAATGAGCAGTTCTTC.

V is TRBV28 and J is TRBJ1-5, with TRBD1 matching over 9 bases. The germline V gene encodes CDR1 MDHEN and CDR2 SYDVKM. The CDR3 contains 14 residues. V lost 7 bases and J lost 4; bases outside the gene matches: 5. The CDR3 loop reads CASTDRGRNQPQHF. The DNA of the CDR3 is TGTGCCAGCACCGACAGGGGGAGGAATCAGCCCCAGCATTTT.

This rearrangement joins TRBV10-3 to TRBJ2-5; 7 bases agree with TRBD2. The CDR3 has 13 residues. CDR1 and CDR2 (germline): ENHRY, SYGVKD. The trim removed 8 bases at V and 2 bases at J, leaving 5 bases unmatched. CDR3 in amino acids: CAIGASGQETQYF. The CDR3 DNA sequence: TGTGCCATCGGAGCTAGCGGACAAGAGACCCAGTACTTC.

The chain couples TRBV5-5 to TRBJ2-7, with TRBD2 matching over 8 bases. The ends lost 0 bases at V and 1 base at J; junction bases unmatched: 3. The CDR3 length is 15 residues. CDR1 and CDR2 from the germline V gene are SGHKS and YYEKEE (reference sequence). CDR3 sequence: CASSLGGGISYEQYV. Written as DNA, the CDR3 is TGTGCCAGCAGCTTGGGCGGGGGGATATCCTACGAGCAGTACGTC.

The rearrangement uses TRBV4-3 and TRBJ2-3; D might be TRBD1 (6 bases). The CDR3 is 16 amino acids. Germline V gene data show CDR1 as LGHNA and CDR2 as YSLEER. V was trimmed by 1 base and J by 4 bases, leaving 15 bases between them. Written as DNA, the CDR3 is TGCGCCAGCAGCCAAGGAGCGCCACAGGGCGCAGATACGCAGTATTTT. Translating gives CASSQGAPQGADTQYF.